This T cell receptor (beta chain) was identified during a study of control samples from healthy donors and cancer patients. Profiling relied on immunoSEQ multiplex PCR, and the TCRdb table lists in-frame clones only, not all of them. The sample records around 84,000 clones, 70% to 85% being singletons. CDR1 is MGHRA and CDR2 is YSYEKL in the germline V gene. Trimming pared 3 bases from V and 5 bases from J, leaving 14 bases between. The CDR3 has 14 amino acids. The rearrangement uses TRBV4-1 and TRBJ2-7; a possible D gene is TRBD1 (7 bases). Sequencing input: PBMCs. The source of this sequence is a man in his 60s with head and neck cancer. The CDR3 DNA is TGCGCCAGCAGCCAGGAGGGACAGATCCACGAGCAGTACTTC. It specifies CASSQEGQIHEQYF.